The entry below gives a single T cell receptor beta chain sequence along with its context. What this receptor recognizes is not known. Within one base of it there is no much larger clone, and no base qualities were kept. The record originates from a study of shared clonotypes between healthy human individuals (TCRdb year 2020). The study in broad terms: The cohort comprised a couple of women and three men aged 18 to 49 years. For each donor, CD4 naive and CD4 memory were each given three plates, CD8 naive was given two plates, and CD8 memory was given one plate. The study deeply sequenced blood TCR repertoires of five healthy adults to estimate repertoire size and the extent of clonotype sharing between individuals. Different laboratories and diverse techniques were used to prepare libraries and sequence TCR repertoires, to increase sequencing depth and limit assay-specific biases. Each donor's leukapheresis produced roughly between roughly 0.9 and 9 billion PBMCs.

The investigation overall reported the following: Even with the large sequencing depth, rarefaction of the sorted-subset datasets indicated that sequencing was incomplete. When a handful of donors were compared, the shared fraction of clonotypes was about 5% for naive CD4, roughly 3.3% for naive CD8, more than 2% for memory CD4, and around 0.4% for memory CD8. Compared with non-shared clonotypes, clonotypes shared by all four sorted-subset donors had higher generation probabilities. The small number of donors limited the genetic and exposure-history diversity represented. Estimated clonotype richness was generally larger for naive than for memory subsets. Only blood was sampled, and tissue TCR repertoires likely differ from those in blood. Pairwise subsampling led to the expectation that sequencing depth would affect the degree of clonotype sharing among donors.

CDR1 and CDR2 are drawn from the germline V gene (reference sequence): SEHNR, FQNEAQ. The V end loses 8 bases and the J end loses 0 bases, and a stretch of 17 bases separates them. The CDR3 holds 15 amino acids from the cysteine to the phenylalanine. Just CDR3 DNA is preserved here, 45 bases in frame from base 1. TCR CDR3 regions were amplified from genomic DNA by multiplex PCR using the deep immunoSEQ assay. Extracted genomic DNA from each cell subset was spread evenly across all wells of several immunoSEQ 96-well plates, with each plate serving as a replicate. Each replicate PCR for sorted subsets received approximately 220 ng genomic DNA, equal to about 30,000 T cell genomes. Purified libraries were quantified with a Qubit 3.0 fluorometer, sized on a Bioanalyzer 2100, and re-quantified with the KAPA Library Quantification kit. Every immunoSEQ 96-well plate was sequenced on a separate single-read 150-cycle Illumina NextSeq 550 flow cell. In the source study's methods: The immunoSEQ output contained only junctional sequences without quality scores, so filtering could not match that applied to full-length reads. To assign V/J genes and CDR3, sequences were annotated against IMGT germline references using PyIR, a Python wrapper for IgBLAST v1.9. Any read was removed if the V/J assignment was weak (E-value above 1e-6), the CDR3 was missing, or the read contained stop codons, out-of-frame junctions, or ambiguous translated residues. V3J clonotypes were defined by identical inferred V gene, J gene, and CDR3 amino acid sequence. Percentage overlap between repertoires was calculated by dividing the number of shared unique clonotypes by the size of the smaller repertoire. Repertoire richness was assessed with RTK rarefaction, the Chao1 estimator, and Recon v2.1 estimates of unobserved clonotypes. OLGA was used to compute generation probabilities for all TCRbeta clonotypes that the gDNA method yielded from a handful of donors. TCRdb retrieved this table from immuneACCESS and kept in-frame rearrangements only. Not all clones are present; in checked studies, unresolved V genes account for under half, and no reason is known for the remainder. V and J calls and clone size come straight from that table; D and trimming were deduced from the DNA. In this sample the table shows around 2.1 million clones, more than 85% of which occur a single time. The ten largest account for 1.5% to 2% of the sample.

CD8 naive samples were obtained by positive selection for CCR7 among CD45RO-negative cells, yielding a CD45RA+CCR7+ population from which TemRA cells were excluded. Donors were healthy HIV-negative adults with no recently reported acute infections or vaccinations. Only Caucasian adults living in Nashville, Tennessee, USA were represented among the donors. After blood collection by leukapheresis, PBMCs were isolated using Ficoll-Histopaque density gradient centrifugation and then cryopreserved in the vapor phase of liquid nitrogen. Purity and quantity of every magnetically sorted T cell population were checked by analytical flow cytometry. Each sorted fraction had its genomic DNA isolated and then quantified by UV absorbance on a Nanodrop 2000c.

The sequence links TRBV7-9 to TRBJ2-7, and possibly TRBD2, on 6 matching bases. The receptor was derived from a man aged 18 to 29 in good health. Some clones in this sample may be carry-over from other donors' samples. Sequencing was performed on naive CD8+ T cells from PBMCs. The intended sense of this specimen's cell subset or site label: CD45RA+CCR7+. The CDR3 loop reads CASRRDLPGSYEQYF. The DNA sequence reads TGTGCCAGCCGAAGGGACTTACCCGGCTCCTACGAGCAGTACTTC. Supplemented by the reference TRBV7-9 and TRBJ2-7 proteins around the CDR3, the complete variable domain is DTGVSQNPRHKITKRGQNVTFRCDPISEHNRLYWYRQTLGQGPEFLTYFQNEAQLEKSRLLSDRFSAERPKGSFSTLEIQRTEQGDSAMYLCASRRDLPGSYEQYFGPGTRLTVT.